The rows below give T cell receptor beta chains drawn from one sample of a study of response to subunit inactivated influenza vaccine. TCRdb used MiXCR to reprocess the RT-PCR reads, holding one entry per CDR3 protein. The repertoire holds about 830,000 distinct CDR3 sequences, with 18% as singletons. The sample here was PBMCs from blood, taken 5 to 6 days after vaccination. The receptors shown here come from a man in his fifties who received an inactivated influenza vaccine. Each CDR3 is given with its conserved first and last residue. The D gene is left open where the match is weak. Rows give clone size only sometimes, using once, few, many, or a class for an expanded clone.

v_gene	abundance	j_gene	d_gene	CDR3aa	CDR3nt
TRBV7-3	few	TRBJ2-1	TRBD1	CASSLTGGGQGYNEQFF	TGTGCCAGCAGCTTAACGGGTGGGGGACAGGGTTACAATGAGCAGTTCTTC
TRBV20-1	-	TRBJ2-1	TRBD1	CSASSLDRSYNEQFF	TGCAGTGCTAGTTCTTTGGACAGGTCGTACAATGAGCAGTTCTTC
TRBV4-2	few	TRBJ2-1	-	CASSQDPTGLIYNEQFF	TGTGCCAGCAGCCAAGACCCCACCGGACTCATCTACAATGAGCAGTTCTTC
TRBV10-3	few	TRBJ1-2	-	CAISVGGDYGYTF	TGTGCCATCAGTGTTGGAGGGGACTATGGCTACACCTTC
TRBV29-1	-	TRBJ2-1	-	CSGDLGGYNEQFF	TGCAGCGGGGACTTGGGGGGCTACAATGAGCAGTTCTTC
TRBV3-1	few	TRBJ1-3	TRBD1	CASSLLWDRAGNTIYF	TGTGCCAGCAGCCTTCTTTGGGACAGGGCTGGAAACACCATATATTTT
TRBV20-1	few	TRBJ1-1	-	CSAKNQDAFWGWAFF	TGCAGCGCTAAAAACCAGGATGCCTTTTGGGGATGGGCTTTCTTT
TRBV6-5	-	TRBJ2-7	-	CASSYSGLRPEQYF	TGTGCCAGCAGTTACTCGGGACTGCGGCCCGAGCAGTACTTC
TRBV24-1	many	TRBJ2-1	TRBD2	CATSAPQPGLAGAEQFF	TGTGCCACCAGTGCTCCTCAACCGGGACTAGCGGGAGCTGAGCAGTTCTTC
TRBV6-2/TRBV6-3	few	TRBJ2-4	TRBD1	CASRLSAGTGSIQYF	TGTGCCAGCAGACTTTCGGCCGGGACAGGGTCCATTCAGTACTTC
TRBV9	-	TRBJ2-5	TRBD1	CASSATPGQQETQYF	TGTGCCAGCAGCGCCACTCCGGGACAGCAAGAGACCCAGTACTTC
TRBV5-1	-	TRBJ1-4	-	CASSSSYLVGKLFF	TGCGCCAGCAGCTCGAGCTACCTGGTAGGAAAACTGTTTTTT
TRBV10-3	few	TRBJ2-2	TRBD2	CAISATSGRDTGELFF	TGTGCCATCAGTGCCACTAGCGGGAGGGACACCGGGGAGCTGTTTTTT
TRBV5-6	-	TRBJ2-7	TRBD1	CASTGTGDYEQYF	TGTGCCAGTACCGGGACAGGGGATTACGAGCAGTACTTC
TRBV12-3/TRBV12-4	few	TRBJ2-7	-	CASSFLLFRYEQYF	TGTGCCAGCAGTTTCCTTCTGTTTCGGTACGAGCAGTACTTC
TRBV12-3/TRBV12-4	few	TRBJ1-1	-	CASSRYTEAFF	TGTGCCAGCAGCCGGTACACTGAAGCTTTCTTT
TRBV20-1	few	TRBJ2-7	TRBD2	CSARYPGLAASYEQYF	TGCAGTGCTCGTTACCCGGGACTAGCGGCCTCCTACGAGCAGTACTTC
TRBV4-3	-	TRBJ1-1	-	CASSQDRTVEAFF	TGCGCCAGCAGCCAAGATCGGACAGTAGAAGCTTTCTTT
TRBV3-1	few	TRBJ2-7	TRBD1	CASSQVDRDGYEQYF	TGTGCCAGCAGCCAAGTGGACAGGGACGGCTACGAGCAGTACTTC
TRBV20-1	-	TRBJ2-7	-	CSARDVVRDTSYEQYF	TGCAGTGCTAGAGATGTTGTCAGGGATACTTCCTACGAGCAGTACTTC
TRBV6-2/TRBV6-3	many	TRBJ2-4	TRBD2	CASSYTGTSLNIQYF	TGTGCCAGCAGCTATACCGGGACTAGCCTAAACATTCAGTACTTC
TRBV7-2	-	TRBJ2-2	-	CASSLRGSWELFF	TGTGCCAGCAGCTTGAGGGGTAGCTGGGAGCTGTTTTTT
TRBV7-6	-	TRBJ2-2	TRBD1	CASSLASTGVPTGELFF	TGTGCCAGCAGCTTAGCGTCCACAGGGGTTCCCACCGGGGAGCTGTTTTTT
TRBV28	few	TRBJ1-4	-	CASSLPKEEKLFF	TGTGCCAGCAGTTTACCTAAAGAAGAAAAACTGTTTTTT
TRBV12-3/TRBV12-4	-	TRBJ2-1	TRBD2	CASSQGLLSGDEQFF	TGTGCCAGCAGCCAAGGACTACTAAGCGGGGATGAGCAGTTCTTC
TRBV12-3/TRBV12-4	few	TRBJ1-1	-	CASSFGGVNTEAFF	TGTGCCAGCAGTTTTGGTGGGGTGAACACTGAAGCTTTCTTT
TRBV4-3	few	TRBJ1-6	TRBD1	CASSLAGQDNNSPLHF	TGCGCCAGCAGCCTAGCGGGACAGGATAATAATTCACCCCTCCACTTT
TRBV5-5	-	TRBJ2-4	TRBD1	CASSTGQGAHIQYF	TGTGCCAGCAGCACGGGACAGGGGGCCCACATTCAGTACTTC
TRBV12-3/TRBV12-4	few	TRBJ2-3	-	CASSPTLGESGDTQYF	TGTGCCAGCAGTCCAACGCTTGGTGAATCTGGCGATACGCAGTATTTT
TRBV11-2	-	TRBJ2-5	-	CASSPLQGTSETQYF	TGTGCCAGCAGCCCTCTACAGGGTACGTCAGAGACCCAGTACTTC
TRBV2	-	TRBJ2-1	-	CASGPLNRGVEQFF	TGTGCCAGCGGACCCCTAAACCGAGGGGTTGAGCAGTTCTTC
TRBV10-3	-	TRBJ2-7	TRBD1	CAMAGQGAKEQYF	TGTGCCATGGCTGGACAGGGGGCAAAAGAGCAGTACTTC
TRBV12-3/TRBV12-4	few	TRBJ2-5	-	CASSLSGGDRMKTQYF	TGTGCCAGCAGTTTATCGGGCGGGGACCGGATGAAGACCCAGTACTTC
TRBV10-3	-	TRBJ2-2	TRBD2	CAISVSGDKVGELFF	TGTGCCATCAGTGTTAGCGGGGATAAGGTCGGGGAGCTGTTTTTT
TRBV7-2	many	TRBJ2-1	TRBD2	CASSLLSLAGGREQFF	TGTGCCAGCAGCTTATTATCACTAGCGGGGGGGCGAGAGCAGTTCTTC
TRBV29-1	-	TRBJ1-3	TRBD1	CSVRDRGSGNTIYF	TGCAGCGTGAGGGACAGGGGCTCTGGAAACACCATATATTTT
TRBV12-3/TRBV12-4	few	TRBJ1-5	TRBD1	CASSFGRTGINQPQHF	TGTGCCAGCAGTTTTGGCAGGACAGGGATAAATCAGCCCCAGCATTTT
TRBV20-1	many	TRBJ1-1	-	CSARERTEPVNTEAFF	TGCAGTGCTAGAGAACGAACCGAACCGGTGAACACTGAAGCTTTCTTT
TRBV4-3	-	TRBJ1-3	-	CASSQDERGFGNTIYF	TGCGCCAGCAGCCAAGATGAAAGGGGCTTTGGAAACACCATATATTTT
TRBV5-1	-	TRBJ2-5	TRBD1	CASTKGDRQETQYF	TGCGCCAGCACCAAAGGGGACAGGCAAGAGACCCAGTACTTC
TRBV4-3	-	TRBJ1-4	TRBD1	CASSQAKVAGGNEKLFF	TGCGCCAGCAGCCAAGCTAAGGTGGCAGGGGGCAATGAAAAACTGTTTTTT
TRBV12-3/TRBV12-4	few	TRBJ1-2	-	CASRTDRTNYGYTF	TGTGCCAGCAGGACAGATCGAACTAACTATGGCTACACCTTC
TRBV20-1	-	TRBJ2-3	TRBD2	CSARDQPGGSHTQYF	TGCAGTGCTAGAGATCAGCCGGGGGGATCACATACGCAGTATTTT
TRBV6-6	-	TRBJ1-1	-	CASRELISTEAFF	TGTGCCAGCAGGGAACTAATTAGTACTGAAGCTTTCTTT
TRBV7-3	-	TRBJ2-3	-	CASSSLAASTDTQYF	TGTGCCAGCAGCTCTTTAGCGGCTAGCACAGATACGCAGTATTTT
TRBV3-1	few	TRBJ1-6	-	CASSQDAGVSPLHF	TGTGCCAGCAGCCAAGATGCAGGGGTTTCACCCCTCCACTTT
TRBV5-5	-	TRBJ1-1	-	CASSLAAGANTEAFF	TGTGCCAGCAGCTTGGCGGCAGGGGCTAACACTGAAGCTTTCTTT
TRBV6-5	-	TRBJ1-6	-	CASSYRESPLHF	TGTGCCAGCAGCTACAGGGAATCACCCCTCCACTTT
TRBV29-1	many	TRBJ2-1	TRBD2	CSVALISGQSSYNEQFF	TGCAGCGTTGCTCTGATTAGCGGGCAAAGCTCCTACAATGAGCAGTTCTTC
TRBV5-6	many	TRBJ2-3	-	CASSLVAGEAQYF	TGTGCCAGCAGCTTGGTTGCAGGGGAAGCGCAGTATTTT
TRBV20-1	-	TRBJ1-5	-	CSASAGIGQGFHPQHF	TGCAGTGCTAGCGCGGGGATAGGGCAGGGGTTCCATCCCCAGCATTTT
TRBV11-2	many	TRBJ2-1	TRBD2	CASSWTSGGANEQFF	TGTGCCAGCAGCTGGACTAGCGGGGGGGCGAATGAGCAGTTCTTC
TRBV12-3/TRBV12-4	few	TRBJ1-5	TRBD1	CASRPTGEVQPQHF	TGTGCCAGCAGGCCGACAGGGGAGGTTCAGCCCCAGCATTTT
TRBV24-1	-	TRBJ1-2	-	CATSDFSADYGYTF	TGTGCCACCAGTGATTTTTCGGCGGACTATGGCTACACCTTC